One sample yielded the 25 T cell receptor beta chains listed below, sequenced in a study of response to subunit inactivated influenza vaccine. TCRdb re-called the RT-PCR reads through MiXCR, storing one row per CDR3 protein. The table records around 600,000 distinct CDR3 sequences, 10% to 12% of them present only once. The sample was also reused in another study, on T cells expressing NK-cell markers. Per that paper: UMIs were included in TCR beta cDNA generated by 5'RACE template switching.

The source was PBMCs from blood, collected on the day of vaccination. The source is a man over 45 who received an inactivated influenza vaccine.

This clonotype occurred a few times. The V gene is TRBV3-1, the J gene TRBJ2-3; 7 bases are shared with TRBD1. CDR1 and CDR2 from the germline V gene are LGHDT and YNNKEL (reference sequence). Trimming took 4 bases from V and 14 from J; bases not matched to a gene: 12. This CDR3 region has 13 residues. CDR3: CASSLLGQALSYF. CDR3 nucleotide sequence: TGTGCCAGCAGCCTCTTAGGACAGGCCCTTTCGTATTTT.

The V call is TRBV5-1, the J call TRBJ2-3; 7 positions match TRBD2. The CDR3 runs to 16 residues. V trimming: 7 bases; J trimming: 2 bases; junction bases outside the gene matches: 13. Germline values: CDR1 SGHRS, CDR2 YFSETQ. The CDR3 reads CASPGLDRGDTDTQYF. CDR3 nucleotide sequence: TGCGCCAGCCCCGGACTAGACCGGGGGGACACAGATACGCAGTATTTT.

The rearrangement joins TRBV5-1 to TRBJ1-1; D may be TRBD1 (5 bases). Trimming stripped 4 bases from V and 9 bases from J, with 16 bases between. CDR1 and CDR2 from the germline V gene are SGHRS and YFSETQ. This CDR3 comprises 13 residues. The CDR3 DNA reads TGCGCCAGCAGCGGAGGGACGGGTGACAAAGCTTTCTTT. Translated, it gives CASSGGTGDKAFF.

This clonotype was found a few times. The V call is TRBV7-2, the J call TRBJ1-6; no reliable D call. V lost 1 base and J lost 6, with 10 bases in between. CDR1 SGHTA and CDR2 FQGNSA come from the germline V gene. The CDR3 is made up of 15 amino acids. The CDR3 reads CASSLGQRINSPLHF. The CDR3, as DNA: TGTGCCAGCAGCTTAGGGCAGAGGATTAATTCACCCCTCCACTTT.

The chain employs TRBV19 and TRBJ2-2; unclear D gene. The CDR3 has 16 amino acids. V lost 6 bases and J 2 bases, leaving 16 bases between the germline ends. Germline assignment: CDR1 LNHDA and CDR2 SQIVND (reference sequence). CDR3 sequence reads: CASSLPQYDNTGELFF. The CDR3 nucleotides are TGTGCCAGTAGCTTACCGCAGTATGACAACACCGGGGAGCTGTTTTTT.

CDR3 region: CSASLTGGRNQPQHF. For the CDR3, the DNA is TGCAGTGCTAGCCTGACAGGGGGCAGGAATCAGCCCCAGCATTTT. The chain recombines TRBV20-1 with TRBJ1-5; 10 positions agree with TRBD1. CDR3 size: 15 residues. CDR1 DFQATT and CDR2 SNEGSKA come from the germline V gene (reference sequence). J was trimmed by 4 bases and V by 3 bases; bases with no gene match: 6.

The V and J genes are TRBV10-3 and TRBJ2-3, with 9 bases matching TRBD2. V dropped 0 bases and J dropped 5; count of bases not matched to a gene: 12. Germline loops: CDR1 ENHRY, CDR2 SYGVKD. The CDR3 is made up of 18 amino acids. CDR3 sequence (DNA): TGTGCCATCAGTGAGTCGCTGGTCGGCGGGGGGGCCGAAGATACGCAGTATTTT. It is translated as CAISESLVGGGAEDTQYF.

The table lists this clonotype with a few counts. CDR3 bases: TGCAGCGTCGGTGACGGACCCTACGAGCAGTACTTC. Its protein is CSVGDGPYEQYF. The chain couples TRBV29-1 to TRBJ2-7, with D uncertain. CDR3 length equals 12 residues. Germline CDR1 reads SQVTM; CDR2 reads ANQGSEA. V was clipped by 6 bases and J by 2 bases, with 11 bases between them.

There are many counts of this clonotype. The chain carries TRBV5-1 and TRBJ2-5, with a weak D call TRBD1 (6 bases). The CDR3 has 16 amino acids. The ends were cut back, 4 bases at V and 7 bases at J, with 23 bases in the middle. CDR1 and CDR2 (germline): SGHRS, YFSETQ. CDR3 DNA: TGCGCCAGCAGCGCGTCCACAGGGATTGGAGAAGGGACCCAGTACTTC. As protein: CASSASTGIGEGTQYF.

A word on this clonotype: A clone one base away is much larger, so this may be a read error. The CDR3 ends on some other residue instead of the conserved phenylalanine or tryptophan, so this is likely a read error. This rearrangement joins TRBV7-9 to TRBJ2-7; tentatively, D is TRBD2 (5 bases). Germline assignment: CDR1 SEHNR and CDR2 FQNEAQ (reference sequence). V shed 4 bases and J shed 2 bases, with 9 bases lying between them. The CDR3 contains 13 residues. The CDR3 bases are TGTGCCAGCAGCTCTCAGGAGGCCTACGAGCAGTACCTC. The encoded protein is CASSSQEAYEQYL.

This chain links TRBV20-1 with TRBJ1-2, with TRBD1 identical over 8 bases. Germline V gene sequence: CDR1 DFQATT, CDR2 SNEGSKA (reference sequence). There are 13 residues in the CDR3. After removal of 5 bases from V and 5 bases from J, the junction contained 7 bases not matched to a gene. The CDR3 loop is CSAPRTGGYGYTF. The CDR3 DNA sequence: TGCAGTGCTCCCAGAACAGGGGGATATGGCTACACCTTC.

The chain uses TRBV5-1 and TRBJ2-1, with 10 bases matching TRBD2. J lost 8 bases, V lost 2 bases, and 13 bases had no gene match. Germline V CDR1 and CDR2: SGHRS, YFSETQ. The CDR3 is 17 amino acids. The CDR3 region is CASSLYPGTSALHEQFF. The CDR3 bases are TGCGCCAGCAGCTTATACCCCGGGACTAGCGCCTTACATGAGCAGTTCTTC.

About this clonotype: Likely a read error: the CDR3 ends without its conserved phenylalanine or tryptophan. The rearrangement joins TRBV20-1 to TRBJ2-7, with D possibly being TRBD2 (5 bases). CDR1 DFQATT and CDR2 SNEGSKA come from the germline V gene (reference sequence). Trimming left V 3 bases short and J 6 bases short, with 12 bases between. The CDR3 extends over 12 amino acids. DNA for the CDR3: TGCAGTGCTAGCCCGGGGAGAAGCGAGCAGTACTCC. Protein product: CSASPGRSEQYS.

In its sample, this clonotype was seen a few times. This chain joins TRBV12-3 or TRBV12-4 and TRBJ2-2, with D perhaps matching TRBD1 (5 bases). The CDR3 is 14 residues long. V was clipped by 6 bases and J by 3 bases, with 11 bases between them. CDR3 nucleotides: TGTGCCAGCAGACGAGACAGTTACACCGGGGAGCTGTTTTTT. It codes for CASRRDSYTGELFF.

This clonotype was detected a few times. The chain carries TRBV5-1 and TRBJ1-2, with a possible D match to TRBD1 (6 bases). CDR3 length equals 17 residues. The germline V and J ends were trimmed by 4 bases and 5 bases, with 24 bases remaining between them. Germline CDR1 SGHRS, CDR2 YFSETQ. CDR3 loop: CASSPSQGPYQLYGYTF. In DNA form, the CDR3 reads TGCGCCAGCAGCCCATCCCAGGGGCCATACCAACTATATGGCTACACCTTC.

This chain uses TRBV5-1 with TRBJ1-1; 7 nucleotides match TRBD1. The CDR3 sequence is 14 residues long. The junction had 5 bases not matched to a gene; V was cut back by 3 bases and J by 3 bases. Germline CDR1 reads SGHRS; CDR2 reads YFSETQ. The CDR3 DNA reads TGCGCCAGCAGCTATCAGGGGGGGGACACTGAAGCTTTCTTT. Amino acids: CASSYQGGDTEAFF.

The genes are TRBV6-1 and TRBJ2-1, with 13 bases matching TRBD2. CDR3 length equals 15 residues. Trimming at V came to 5 bases and at J to 8 bases, leaving 6 bases not matched to a gene. Germline assignment: CDR1 MNHNS and CDR2 SASEGT. CDR3 DNA sequence: TGTGCCAGCAGTCCTACTAGCGGGAGGGCCGATGAGCAGTTCTTC. Translation gives CASSPTSGRADEQFF.

The V and J genes are TRBV29-1 and TRBJ2-7, with D possibly matching TRBD2 (6 bases). Germline CDR1 SQVTM, CDR2 ANQGSEA. Trimming pared 5 bases from V and 3 bases from J, leaving 14 bases between. The CDR3 totals 13 residues. The CDR3 DNA follows: TGCAGCGTTAGGGGACGGACTATCTACGAGCAGTACTTC. This encodes CSVRGRTIYEQYF.

The CDR3 nucleotides read TGCAGTGCCCAATCCGGGACTAGTTCTTTGAATGAGCAGTTCTTC. It translates to CSAQSGTSSLNEQFF. The J gene is TRBJ2-1, the V gene TRBV20-1, with 8 bases fitting TRBD2. J was trimmed by 7 bases and V by 6 bases; bases with no gene match: 14. The CDR3 runs 15 residues. CDR1 is DFQATT, CDR2 SNEGSKA, per germline (reference sequence).

V is TRBV11-2 and J is TRBJ2-3; D is possibly TRBD2 (6 bases). The CDR3 length is 19 residues. V lost 5 bases, J lost 1 base, and 25 bases lay in between. The germline CDR1 and CDR2 sequences are SGHAT and FQNNGV. The CDR3 DNA reads as TGTGCCAGCAGCCAACTAAGGGATTCGGGGGTTGTGGGCACAGATACGCAGTATTTT. Translating gives CASSQLRDSGVVGTDTQYF. The full variable domain, completed using reference TRBV11-2 and TRBJ2-3, is EAGVAQSPRYKIIEKRQSVAFWCNPISGHATLYWYQQILGQGPKLLIQFQNNGVVDDSQLPKDRFSAERLKGVDSTLKIQPAKLEDSAVYLCASSQLRDSGVVGTDTQYFGPGTRLTVL.

The chain combines TRBV7-9 with TRBJ1-6; the D is unclear. V was pared by 5 bases and J by 1 base, with 9 bases between. Germline CDR1 is SEHNR and CDR2 is FQNEAQ (reference sequence). The CDR3 length is 15 residues. The CDR3 DNA sequence: TGTGCCAGCAGCCTATCTGAGTCCTATAATTCACCCCTCCACTTT. Translating gives CASSLSESYNSPLHF.

In this sample, this clonotype turned up a few times. The chain has TRBV9 and TRBJ2-1, with D uncertain. This CDR3 spans 16 amino acids. Trimming stripped 0 bases from V and 4 bases from J, with 14 bases between. In germline, CDR1 is SGDLS, CDR2 YYNGEE. The CDR3 DNA is TGTGCCAGCAGCGTAGTTGGTTTGTCCTCTTACAATGAGCAGTTCTTC. Translation: CASSVVGLSSYNEQFF.

This clonotype was seen repeatedly, ten times or more. The chain combines TRBV29-1 with TRBJ2-7, with 10 nucleotides matching TRBD2. Germline-derived CDR1 and CDR2 are SQVTM and ANQGSEA. V shed 4 bases and J 2 bases; nucleotides not matched to a gene: 11. CDR3 length: 16 amino acids. DNA for the CDR3: TGCAGCGTTGTCTCCTACGGACTAGCGGTAACCTACGAGCAGTACTTC. Amino acids: CSVVSYGLAVTYEQYF.

This clonotype was detected only a few times. The V call is TRBV12-3 or TRBV12-4, the J call TRBJ2-1; the D gene is possibly TRBD1 (6 bases). This CDR3 spans 12 amino acids. Deletions cut 0 bases from V and 16 bases from J, with 13 bases between. The CDR3 DNA sequence: TGTGCCAGCAGTTTAGCGCAAGGACAGCTTTTCTTC. Its protein is CASSLAQGQLFF.

The chain carries TRBV6-2 or TRBV6-3 and TRBJ2-1; 7 nucleotides match TRBD1. The CDR3 has 14 residues. The germline CDR1 and CDR2 sequences are MNHEY and SVGEGT. After removal of 6 bases from V and 5 bases from J, the junction contained 7 bases not matched to a gene. The CDR3 coding sequence is TGTGCCAGCAGGCCCCTAGACAGGGACAATGAGCAGTTCTTC. Its translation is CASRPLDRDNEQFF.